Presented here are 28 T cell receptor beta chains from one specimen sequenced in a study of T cell responses to AZD1222 COVID-19 vaccine. The data were produced by immunoSEQ multiplex PCR, yet TCRdb's version contains in-frame clones alone and is incomplete. The table has fewer than 150,000 clones, over 85% seen once; the top ten hold roughly 0.87%. The material sequenced was peripheral blood, taken on day 0 of AZD1222 vaccination. Source of these receptors: an adult in good health.

This sequence joins TRBV19 and TRBJ2-7; D gene ambiguous. Germline CDR1 and CDR2: LNHDA and SQIVND (reference sequence). V lost 5 bases, J lost 3 bases, and 17 bases lay in between. The CDR3 has 15 amino acids. The CDR3 loop is CASSPTTGTLYEQYF. Written as DNA, the CDR3 is TGTGCCAGTAGTCCGACGACCGGAACTCTCTACGAGCAGTACTTC.

The chain recombines TRBV5-1 with TRBJ2-7; D is perhaps TRBD2 (6 bases). V lost 1 base and J lost 0, with 17 bases in between. The length of the CDR3 is 17 residues. Looked up from germline, CDR1 is SGHRS and CDR2 is YFSETQ. The CDR3 nucleotides are TGCGCCAGCAGCTTGATCCCCCTCGCGGGAAGCTCCTACGAGCAGTACTTC. Translation: CASSLIPLAGSSYEQYF. The full variable domain, its missing parts supplied by reference TRBV5-1 and TRBJ2-7, is KAGVTQTPRYLIKTRGQQVTLSCSPISGHRSVSWYQQTPGQGLQFLFEYFSETQRNKGNFPGRFSGRQFSNSRSEMNVSTLELGDSALYLCASSLIPLAGSSYEQYFGPGTRLTVT.

The chain joins TRBV5-1 to TRBJ2-1; 8 positions match TRBD1. V trimming: 4 bases; J trimming: 7 bases; junction bases outside the gene matches: 7. The CDR3 runs to 14 residues. Germline loops: CDR1 SGHRS, CDR2 YFSETQ. CDR3: CASSHGQGLNEQFF. CDR3 in DNA: TGCGCCAGCAGCCACGGACAGGGATTGAATGAGCAGTTCTTC.

In this sample, this clone turned up once. The gene calls are TRBV2 and TRBJ2-3; D is unresolved. The V end lost 3 bases, the J end lost 2 bases, and 12 bases lay between the germline ends. The CDR3 is made up of 15 amino acids. The germline CDR1 and CDR2 sequences are SNHLY and FYNNEI. The CDR3 loop is CASSEVGYSTDTQYF. The CDR3 DNA follows: TGTGCCAGCAGTGAGGTCGGATACTCCACAGATACGCAGTATTTT.

V gene TRBV4-2 combines with J gene TRBJ2-2, with D unresolved. Germline assignment: CDR1 LGHNA and CDR2 YNFKEQ. The CDR3 totals 15 residues. The ends were cut back, 1 base at V and 1 base at J, with 7 bases in the middle. CDR3 nucleotide sequence: TGTGCCAGCAGCCAAGGGAACAGGAACACCGGGGAGCTGTTTTTT. Translating it yields CASSQGNRNTGELFF.

This rearrangement joins TRBV10-3 to TRBJ1-1; possibly TRBD1 for D (5 bases). Germline V gives CDR1 ENHRY, CDR2 SYGVKD. Trimming took off 8 bases at V and 3 bases at J, with 16 bases between the two ends. CDR3 length: 14 residues. The CDR3 sequence is CAIAQGRDYTEAFF. In nucleotides, the CDR3 is TGTGCCATCGCCCAGGGACGGGACTACACTGAAGCTTTCTTT.

The chain is built from TRBV7-9 and TRBJ1-1; 7 bases are a match to TRBD1. CDR1 SEHNR and CDR2 FQNEAQ come from the germline V gene (reference sequence). The CDR3 runs 13 residues. With 4 bases clipped from V and 3 bases from J, the junction kept 2 bases outside the gene matches. CDR3 sequence reads: CASSSTGYTEAFF. The CDR3 DNA reads TGTGCCAGCAGCTCGACAGGGTACACTGAAGCTTTCTTT.

This clone was counted once. V gene TRBV2 combines with J gene TRBJ2-5; D possibly matches TRBD1 or TRBD2 (6 bases each). This CDR3 is built from 15 residues. Germline V lookup: CDR1 SNHLY, CDR2 FYNNEI. V was pared by 10 bases and J by 3 bases, with 21 bases between. CDR3 sequence reads: CAMSGALGREETQYF. DNA for the CDR3: TGTGCCATGTCGGGGGCGTTGGGACGGGAAGAGACCCAGTACTTC.

The CDR3 DNA sequence: TGTGCCAGCTCACCACCGGGACAGCTAAGGTCCTACGAGCAGTACTTC. It translates to CASSPPGQLRSYEQYF. The rearrangement links TRBV18 to TRBJ2-7; TRBD1 agrees at 7 bases. Trimming at V came to 0 bases and at J to 1 base, leaving 6 bases not matched to a gene. This CDR3 comprises 16 residues. In germline, CDR1 is KGHSH, CDR2 LQKENI.

The V and J genes are TRBV13 and TRBJ2-7; 11 bases align to TRBD1. The germline CDR1 and CDR2 sequences are PRHDT and FYEKMQ (reference sequence). J gave up 6 bases and V 5 bases, and 6 bases lay outside the gene matches. This CDR3 is 14 amino acids long. The CDR3 coding sequence is TGTGCCAGCAGCGCCGGGACAGGGGGTTTCGAGCAGTACTTC. This translates into CASSAGTGGFEQYF.

This chain uses TRBV27 with TRBJ1-5, with a possible D match to TRBD1 (5 bases). This CDR3 has 15 residues. From germline, CDR1 is MNHEY and CDR2 SMNVEV (reference sequence). Deletions cut 5 bases from V and 2 bases from J, with 13 bases between. The CDR3 bases are TGTGCCAGCAGTCCCGGGACGGCCGGCAATCAGCCCCAGCATTTT. Translation gives CASSPGTAGNQPQHF.

The rearrangement links TRBV5-4 to TRBJ1-1; D unresolved. This CDR3 region has 16 residues. Germline CDR1 reads SGHNT; CDR2 reads YYREEE (reference sequence). V gave up 2 bases and J gave up 1 base, with 15 bases separating them. The CDR3 loop reads CASSFPGHTENTEAFF. CDR3 sequence (DNA): TGTGCCAGCAGCTTCCCCGGGCACACAGAGAACACTGAAGCTTTCTTT.

This clone appeared once. The rearrangement joins TRBV4-1 to TRBJ2-2; D not resolved. Per germline, CDR1 MGHRA and CDR2 YSYEKL. The V end lost 4 bases, the J end lost 2 bases, and 11 bases lay between the germline ends. The CDR3 extends over 15 amino acids. CDR3 loop: CASSPVAFNTGELFF. In nucleotides, the CDR3 is TGCGCCAGCAGCCCCGTGGCGTTCAACACCGGGGAGCTGTTTTTT.

The chain combines TRBV5-4 with TRBJ1-6; no clear D gene. V lost 4 bases and J lost 7, with 18 bases in between. In germline, CDR1 is SGHNT, CDR2 YYREEE (reference sequence). CDR3 length equals 16 residues. The CDR3 reads CASSGGDVSRNSPLHF. CDR3 nucleotides: TGTGCCAGCAGCGGTGGCGACGTCTCGAGGAATTCACCCCTCCACTTT.

The chain is built from TRBV9 and TRBJ1-3; unclear D gene. The CDR3 totals 14 residues. V dropped 0 bases and J dropped 0 bases, with 4 bases sitting between them. From germline, CDR1 is SGDLS and CDR2 YYNGEE. The CDR3 loop is CASSVVDSGNTIYF. CDR3 in DNA: TGTGCCAGCAGCGTAGTGGACTCTGGAAACACCATATATTTT.

V gene TRBV7-8 combines with J gene TRBJ2-1, with 7 bases aligning to TRBD2. V shed 5 bases, J shed 9 bases, and the junction held 7 bases outside the gene matches. The CDR3 length is 13 residues. Germline V gene sequence: CDR1 SGHVS, CDR2 FQNEAQ. The CDR3 sequence is CASSTRLAGEQFF. DNA for the CDR3: TGTGCCAGCAGCACACGACTAGCAGGTGAGCAGTTCTTC.

The V call is TRBV6-5, the J call TRBJ1-2; D ambiguous. The CDR3 sequence is 15 residues long. With 0 bases removed from V and 3 bases from J, the gap between germline ends came to 11 bases. CDR1 is MNHEY and CDR2 is SVGAGI in the germline V gene. The chain's CDR3 is CASSYSGSTYYGYTF. For the CDR3, the DNA is TGTGCCAGCAGTTACTCGGGCAGTACATACTATGGCTACACCTTC.

The CDR3 coding sequence is TGTGCCATCAGGGGGACAGGGGCATCCACTGAAGCTTTCTTT. Its protein is CAIRGTGASTEAFF. The chain has TRBV10-3 and TRBJ1-1; 10 nucleotides line up with TRBD1. Germline values: CDR1 ENHRY, CDR2 SYGVKD. V lost 6 bases and J lost 4; bases outside the gene matches: 5. The CDR3 covers 14 residues.

The CDR3 spells CASSFSGEAFF. The DNA of the CDR3 is TGTGCCAGCAGCTTCTCCGGGGAAGCTTTCTTT. The rearrangement joins TRBV5-4 to TRBJ1-1, with D hard to call. The CDR3 is 11 amino acids. Germline CDR1 is SGHNT and CDR2 is YYREEE (reference sequence). V lost 2 bases to trimming and J lost 8 bases, with 7 bases between them.

This chain connects TRBV29-1 to TRBJ1-3; a possible D gene is TRBD1 (5 bases). The CDR3 contains 12 residues. V shed 7 bases and J shed 1 base, with 8 bases lying between them. CDR1 is SQVTM, CDR2 ANQGSEA, per germline. The CDR3 DNA reads TGCAGCGGTCGGGGGTCTGGAAACACCATATATTTT. It codes for CSGRGSGNTIYF.

In this sample, this clone turned up once. V usage is TRBV29-1 and J usage is TRBJ1-5; D is unresolved. Germline assignment: CDR1 SQVTM and CDR2 ANQGSEA. The CDR3 runs 14 residues. V shed 8 bases and J shed 5 bases, with 19 bases lying between them. CDR3 in DNA: TGCAGCCCCGATAAGGAGGGAGGGCATCAGCCCCAGCATTTT. The encoded protein is CSPDKEGGHQPQHF.

This sequence joins TRBV1 and TRBJ1-2; TRBD1 is the table's D call and was not checked against the DNA. TRBV1 is a known pseudogene. The CDR3 is made up of 15 amino acids. The CDR3 coding sequence is TGCACCAGCAGCCAAGATCTCACCAGAACCTATGGCTACACCTTC. Amino acid sequence: CTSSQDLTRTYGYTF.

V is TRBV4-1 and J is TRBJ1-5; 8 nucleotides match TRBD1. Losses at the gene ends were 1 base for V and 6 bases for J; bases not matched to a gene: 14. The CDR3 contains 18 residues. CDR1 and CDR2 from the germline V gene are MGHRA and YSYEKL. The CDR3 nucleotides read TGCGCCAGCAGCCAAGGAATCGTCGGACAGGGTAATATTCAGCCCCAGCATTTT. This sequence encodes CASSQGIVGQGNIQPQHF.

The rearrangement links TRBV12-3 or TRBV12-4 to TRBJ1-2; 11 bases map to TRBD1. Trimming took 5 bases from V and 8 from J; bases not matched to a gene: 4. CDR3 size: 13 residues. For the CDR3, the DNA is TGTGCCAGCAGTACCGGGACAGGGGGAGGCTACACCTTC. Protein sequence: CASSTGTGGGYTF.

The rearrangement joins TRBV15 to TRBJ2-2; D is possibly TRBD2 (6 bases). This CDR3 has 16 residues. V lost 0 bases, J lost 5 bases, and 13 bases lay in between. The germline V gene encodes CDR1 LNHNV and CDR2 YYDKDF (reference sequence). This chain's CDR3 is CATSRDGDGGTGELFF. In DNA, the CDR3 is TGTGCCACCAGCAGAGATGGGGACGGAGGGACCGGGGAGCTGTTTTTT.

The chain links TRBV6-6 to TRBJ1-2; D call uncertain. The V gene lost 6 bases and the J gene lost 8 bases, with 13 bases spanning the gap. The germline V gene encodes CDR1 MNHNY and CDR2 SVGAGI (reference sequence). The CDR3 sequence is 12 residues long. CDR3 region: CASSTGTGGYTF. CDR3 sequence (DNA): TGTGCCAGCAGCACCGGAACCGGCGGCTACACCTTC.

This chain uses TRBV7-9 with TRBJ1-5; 7 nucleotides agree with TRBD1. With V trimmed by 5 bases and J by 3 bases, 4 bases remained unmatched. The CDR3 totals 14 residues. Germline V gives CDR1 SEHNR, CDR2 FQNEAQ (reference sequence). The CDR3 sequence is CASSPDRPNQPQHF. The CDR3 DNA reads TGTGCCAGCAGCCCGGACAGGCCCAATCAGCCCCAGCATTTT. The full variable domain, completed using reference TRBV7-9 and TRBJ1-5, is DTGVSQNPRHKITKRGQNVTFRCDPISEHNRLYWYRQTLGQGPEFLTYFQNEAQLEKSRLLSDRFSAERPKGSFSTLEIQRTEQGDSAMYLCASSPDRPNQPQHFGDGTRLSIL.

This clone was seen once. The V call is TRBV19, the J call TRBJ2-5, with D possibly being TRBD2 (5 bases). The CDR3 loop spans 17 amino acids. Trimming took 2 bases from V and 2 from J, leaving 18 bases between them. Germline V gene data show CDR1 as LNHDA and CDR2 as SQIVND (reference sequence). The CDR3 is CASSIRTSTRGQETQYF. In DNA, the CDR3 is TGTGCCAGTAGTATAAGGACCTCGACCCGGGGTCAAGAGACCCAGTACTTC.